The present TCR beta chain was sequenced within a study of OX40 agonist ivuxolimab in advanced cancers. Assay used: immunoSEQ multiplex PCR; TCRdb lists only in-frame clones, some missing. This table holds tens of thousands of clones, roughly nine tenths found once. Losses at the gene ends were 3 bases for V and 4 bases for J; bases not matched to a gene: 3. Germline-derived CDR1 and CDR2 are SGHNT and YYREEE (reference sequence). The CDR3 loop spans 13 amino acids. This TCR was recovered from an adult with an advanced solid tumor such as melanoma, head and neck, liver or kidney cancer. The sequencing used CD4+ or CD8+ T cells sorted from blood, collected in a trial of the OX40 agonist ivuxolimab. This sequence joins TRBV5-4 and TRBJ1-2, with 7 bases matching TRBD1. This CDR3 reads CASSSQGSYGYTF. CDR3 sequence (DNA): TGTGCCAGCAGCTCACAGGGGAGCTATGGCTACACCTTC.